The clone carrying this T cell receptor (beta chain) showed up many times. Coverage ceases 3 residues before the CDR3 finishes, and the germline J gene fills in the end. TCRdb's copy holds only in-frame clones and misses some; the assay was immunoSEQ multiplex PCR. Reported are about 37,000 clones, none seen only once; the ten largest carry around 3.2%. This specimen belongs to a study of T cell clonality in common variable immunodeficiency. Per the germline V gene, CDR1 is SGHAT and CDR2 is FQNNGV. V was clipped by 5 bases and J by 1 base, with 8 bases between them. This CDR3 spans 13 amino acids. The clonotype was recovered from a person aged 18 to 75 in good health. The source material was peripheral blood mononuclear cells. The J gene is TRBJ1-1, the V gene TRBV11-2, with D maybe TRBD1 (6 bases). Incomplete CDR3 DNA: TGTGCCAGCAGCCAACAGGGGAACACTGAA. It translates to CASSQQGNTE. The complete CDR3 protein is CASSQQGNTEAFF.